The 27 T cell receptor beta chains given below trace back to one sample, sequenced in a study of blood T cell repertoires in COVID-19. The data were produced by immunoSEQ multiplex PCR, yet TCRdb's version contains in-frame clones alone and is incomplete. The sample has 50,000 to 70,000 clones; more than 75% are singletons. Source material: peripheral blood. These receptors were collected from a man aged 50-59 years with active or convalescent COVID-19.

V and J are TRBV9 and TRBJ2-1; D is uncertain. The CDR3 runs 14 residues. Trimming left V 0 bases short and J 0 bases short, with 4 bases between. CDR1 is SGDLS, CDR2 YYNGEE, per germline. CDR3 nucleotides: TGTGCCAGCAGCGTAGCCAGCTCCTACAATGAGCAGTTCTTC. Translated, it gives CASSVASSYNEQFF. Variable domain in full (rest from reference TRBV9 and TRBJ2-1): DSGVTQTPKHLITATGQRVTLRCSPRSGDLSVYWYQQSLDQGLQFLIQYYNGEERAKGNILERFSAQQFPDLHSELNLSSLELGDSALYFCASSVASSYNEQFFGPGTRLTVL.

This clone was counted only a few times. V usage is TRBV5-5 and J usage is TRBJ1-3, with TRBD1 as a possible D gene (6 bases). CDR1 is SGHKS and CDR2 is YYEKEE in the germline V gene (reference sequence). The CDR3 sequence is 15 residues long. Trimming stripped 4 bases from V and 0 bases from J, with 11 bases between. CDR3 sequence: CASSPWGPSGNTIYF. CDR3 nucleotides: TGTGCCAGCAGCCCATGGGGGCCCTCTGGAAACACCATATATTTT.

The genes are TRBV7-2 and TRBJ1-3; the D gene is possibly TRBD1 (5 bases). The V gene lost 5 bases and the J gene lost 4 bases, with 15 bases spanning the gap. The germline CDR1 and CDR2 sequences are SGHTA and FQGNSA. This CDR3 spans 15 amino acids. CDR3 protein: CASSPDSRTGNTIYF. CDR3 bases: TGTGCCAGCAGCCCAGACAGCCGTACAGGAAACACCATATATTTT.

The chain has TRBV15 and TRBJ1-6, with D unclear. This CDR3 has 16 amino acids. Trimming left V 1 base short and J 6 bases short, with 13 bases between. Germline assignment: CDR1 LNHNV and CDR2 YYDKDF (reference sequence). The CDR3 is CATSRGLDGSNSPLHF. The CDR3 DNA reads as TGTGCCACCAGCAGAGGTCTAGACGGGTCTAATTCACCCCTCCACTTT.

V gene TRBV19 combines with J gene TRBJ1-5; unclear D gene. The CDR3 loop spans 15 amino acids. With 6 bases removed from V and 0 bases from J, the gap between germline ends came to 12 bases. The germline V gene has CDR1 LNHDA and CDR2 SQIVND (reference sequence). This CDR3 reads CASRTSGISNQPQHF. The CDR3 DNA follows: TGTGCCAGTAGGACTTCCGGGATTAGCAATCAGCCCCAGCATTTT.

The CDR3 DNA is TGTGCCAGCAGCTTCGGGACAGGGGCCTACGAGCAGTACTTC. Translated: CASSFGTGAYEQYF. The rearrangement joins TRBV5-6 to TRBJ2-7, with 10 bases that match TRBD1. The CDR3 has 14 residues. After removal of 2 bases from V and 2 bases from J, the junction contained 1 base not matched to a gene. Germline V gives CDR1 SGHDT, CDR2 YYEEEE.

In regard to this clone: The junction and the germline gene differ at one end; a read error may be behind it. The DNA for the CDR3 is TGTGCCAGTAGTATAGCCTCCGCGACAGGGGGCACGGATACGCAGTATTTT. Translation gives CASSIASATGGTDTQYF. The chain uses TRBV19 and TRBJ2-3, with 10 bases lining up with TRBD1. This CDR3 spans 17 amino acids. Per germline, CDR1 LNHDA and CDR2 SQIVND (reference sequence).

The CDR3 sequence: CASSSAGGLDEQFF. The CDR3 coding sequence is TGTGCCAGCAGCTCAGCGGGGGGGTTGGATGAGCAGTTCTTC. The rearrangement joins TRBV7-3 to TRBJ2-1, with TRBD2 identical over 10 bases. J gave up 8 bases and V 4 bases, and 5 bases lay outside the gene matches. CDR1 is SGHTA, CDR2 FQGTGA, per germline. The CDR3 runs 14 residues.

The genes are TRBV5-1 and TRBJ2-1; 9 positions agree with TRBD1. Germline lookup yields CDR1 SGHRS and CDR2 YFSETQ. Trimming took 0 bases from V and 7 from J; bases not matched to a gene: 5. This CDR3 contains 15 residues. This chain's CDR3 is CASSLGQGGWNEQFF. The DNA for the CDR3 is TGCGCCAGCAGCTTGGGACAGGGGGGTTGGAATGAGCAGTTCTTC.

This chain joins TRBV25-1 and TRBJ2-2; 7 bases are a match to TRBD2. CDR3 length: 15 residues. V trimming: 4 bases; J trimming: 5 bases; junction bases outside the gene matches: 7. Germline V lookup: CDR1 MGHDK, CDR2 SYGVNS. The CDR3 DNA reads TGTGCCAGCAGTGTCGCGGGGGTCCGGACCGGGGAGCTGTTTTTT. Translated: CASSVAGVRTGELFF.

This clone was observed a handful of times. The chain carries TRBV7-3 and TRBJ2-3; 9 bases are a match to TRBD2. Trimming removed 1 base from V and 3 bases from J; junction bases left unmatched: 8. CDR1 SGHTA and CDR2 FQGTGA come from the germline V gene. The CDR3 has 17 residues. The CDR3, as DNA: TGTGCCAGCAGCTTAAAGCGGACTAGCGCTAATACAGATACGCAGTATTTT. It codes for CASSLKRTSANTDTQYF.

The chain links TRBV5-5 to TRBJ1-5; TRBD1 is a possible D gene (5 bases). Germline CDR1 SGHKS, CDR2 YYEKEE (reference sequence). This CDR3 has 13 amino acids. V lost 0 bases to trimming and J lost 9 bases, with 10 bases between them. As DNA, the CDR3 is TGTGCCAGCAGCTTGGATTATCAGGGGCCCCAGCATTTT. Its translation: CASSLDYQGPQHF.

This clone was observed once. This chain uses TRBV3-1 (or the pseudogene TRBV3-2) with TRBJ1-2; 7 bases line up with TRBD1. V was clipped by 3 bases and J by 4 bases; unmatched bases: 5. This CDR3 contains 14 residues. Germline V gives CDR1 LGHDT, CDR2 YNNKEL (reference sequence). The CDR3 DNA follows: TGTGCCAGCAGCCATGCCGGGACAGCCTATGGCTACACCTTC. It is translated as CASSHAGTAYGYTF.

This clone was detected a few times. The chain links TRBV11-2 to TRBJ2-5, with 7 bases identical to TRBD1. Per germline, CDR1 SGHAT and CDR2 FQNNGV. Trimming cost V 5 bases and J 2 bases; bases outside gene matches: 11. This CDR3 is 16 amino acids long. The CDR3 DNA is TGTGCCAGCAGCCCCGGAAGCAGGGGGTGGCAAGAGACCCAGTACTTC. This encodes CASSPGSRGWQETQYF.

The V and J genes are TRBV19 and TRBJ1-5; TRBD1 matches at 7 bases. This CDR3 has 14 residues. The ends lost 4 bases at V and 4 bases at J; junction bases unmatched: 4. Germline V gene lookup returns CDR1 LNHDA and CDR2 SQIVND (reference sequence). This CDR3 is CASSTPGGNQPQHF. The CDR3 DNA is TGTGCCAGTAGTACCCCAGGGGGTAATCAGCCCCAGCATTTT. The full variable domain, in which reference TRBV19 and TRBJ1-5 provide the parts outside the CDR3, is DGGITQSPKYLFRKEGQNVTLSCEQNLNHDAMYWYRQDPGQGLRLIYYSQIVNDFQKGDIAEGYSVSREKKESFPLTVTSAQKNPTAFYLCASSTPGGNQPQHFGDGTRLSIL.

The chain is built from TRBV27 and TRBJ1-1, with 10 bases that match TRBD1. The CDR3 is 13 amino acids. The V gene end was trimmed by 6 bases and the J gene end by 5 bases; junction bases not matched to a gene: 3. CDR1 is MNHEY, CDR2 SMNVEV, per germline (reference sequence). The CDR3 bases are TGTGCCAGCAGGCCGGGACAGGGGACTGAAGCTTTCTTT. It yields the protein CASRPGQGTEAFF.

This chain joins TRBV6-1 and TRBJ2-6, with 8 bases aligning to TRBD2. CDR3 length: 18 residues. The J segment lost 4 bases and the V segment lost 3 bases, leaving 11 bases of the junction unmatched. Germline values: CDR1 MNHNS, CDR2 SASEGT. CDR3 nucleotide sequence: TGTGCCAGCAGTGATCTGGGCGGGAGGCCCCGAGGGGCCAACGTCCTGACTTTC. It codes for CASSDLGGRPRGANVLTF.

This clone was seen a handful of times. This chain uses TRBV28 with TRBJ2-1; 11 nucleotides align to TRBD1. The CDR3 length is 15 residues. With 4 bases clipped from V and 9 bases from J, the junction kept 8 bases outside the gene matches. Germline loops: CDR1 MDHEN, CDR2 SYDVKM. For the CDR3, the DNA is TGTGCCAGCAGTTCCTGGACAGGGGGCGTGGGTGAGCAGTTCTTC. The encoded protein is CASSSWTGGVGEQFF.

This clone has just a few counts. V usage is TRBV5-6 and J usage is TRBJ1-1; D is uncertain. Germline values: CDR1 SGHDT, CDR2 YYEEEE. Trimming removed 7 bases from V and 0 bases from J, with 19 bases in between. CDR3 length: 16 residues. CDR3 nucleotides: TGTGCCAGCCTAAAACGGGGTAATAACTTGAACACTGAAGCTTTCTTT. Protein product: CASLKRGNNLNTEAFF.

This chain links TRBV11-2 with TRBJ2-7; D perhaps matches TRBD2 (6 bases). The CDR3 runs 14 residues. Germline V gene lookup returns CDR1 SGHAT and CDR2 FQNNGV. The V gene lost 3 bases and the J gene lost 2 bases, with 11 bases spanning the gap. The CDR3 loop is CASSLSGRTYEQYF. As DNA, the CDR3 is TGTGCCAGCAGCTTGTCCGGGAGAACCTACGAGCAGTACTTC.

This clone was counted once. The chain has TRBV29-1 and TRBJ1-4; 7 nucleotides agree with TRBD1. The V segment lost 2 bases and the J segment 8 bases; nucleotides outside the gene matches: 8. Germline V lookup: CDR1 SQVTM, CDR2 ANQGSEA. This CDR3 comprises 14 residues. In DNA form, the CDR3 reads TGCAGCGTTGAACTTCTAGAGGGGGCAGAAAAACTGTTTTTT. Translating it yields CSVELLEGAEKLFF.

The genes are TRBV11-2 and TRBJ2-3; D perhaps matches TRBD1 (5 bases). The CDR3 is made up of 14 amino acids. V lost 2 bases and J lost 4, with 10 bases in between. Germline lookup yields CDR1 SGHAT and CDR2 FQNNGV. The CDR3 nucleotides read TGTGCCAGCAGCTTAACAAGGGGATCAGATACGCAGTATTTT. Translating gives CASSLTRGSDTQYF.

The V call is TRBV9, the J call TRBJ1-3; unclear D gene. Trimming removed 3 bases at V and 4 bases at J, with 14 bases between. The CDR3 spans 15 residues. CDR1 and CDR2 from the germline V gene are SGDLS and YYNGEE. DNA of the CDR3: TGTGCCAGCAGCGAGGGTGGAGGCTTCGGAAACACCATATATTTT. Its protein is CASSEGGGFGNTIYF. The full variable domain, its missing parts supplied by reference TRBV9 and TRBJ1-3, is DSGVTQTPKHLITATGQRVTLRCSPRSGDLSVYWYQQSLDQGLQFLIQYYNGEERAKGNILERFSAQQFPDLHSELNLSSLELGDSALYFCASSEGGGFGNTIYFGEGSWLTVV.

The V gene is TRBV2, the J gene TRBJ2-5; 10 bases fit TRBD2. J lost 5 bases, V lost 5 bases, and 8 bases had no gene match. The CDR3 is 15 residues long. CDR1 SNHLY and CDR2 FYNNEI come from the germline V gene. CDR3 coding DNA: TGTGCCAGCAGTTCCTCTCAAGCGGGGGGGGAGACCCAGTACTTC. Residues: CASSSSQAGGETQYF.

J is TRBJ1-1 and V is TRBV4-2; TRBD1 is a possible D gene (5 bases). The CDR3 is 14 amino acids. CDR1 and CDR2 (germline): LGHNA, YNFKEQ. V shed 3 bases and J shed 1 base, with 9 bases lying between them. This CDR3 reads CASSQGGTNTEAFF. CDR3 nucleotide sequence: TGTGCCAGCAGCCAGGGGGGGACGAACACTGAAGCTTTCTTT.

This clone was observed a handful of times. V usage is TRBV19 and J usage is TRBJ1-2, with TRBD1 identical over 12 bases. The CDR3 runs to 15 residues. V trimming: 5 bases; J trimming: 4 bases; junction bases outside the gene matches: 5. Germline V gene lookup returns CDR1 LNHDA and CDR2 SQIVND (reference sequence). CDR3: CASSPGDRGPYGYTF. CDR3 in DNA: TGTGCCAGTAGTCCAGGGGACAGGGGGCCCTATGGCTACACCTTC. Full variable domain (missing parts from reference TRBV19 and TRBJ1-2): DGGITQSPKYLFRKEGQNVTLSCEQNLNHDAMYWYRQDPGQGLRLIYYSQIVNDFQKGDIAEGYSVSREKKESFPLTVTSAQKNPTAFYLCASSPGDRGPYGYTFGSGTRLTVV.

CDR3 region: CASSQDPGDTQYF. DNA of the CDR3: TGTGCCAGCAGCCAAGATCCAGGGGATACGCAGTATTTT. The J gene is TRBJ2-3, the V gene TRBV3-1 (or the pseudogene TRBV3-2); TRBD1 is a possible D gene (5 bases). V lost 0 bases to trimming and J lost 6 bases, with 7 bases between them. Looked up from germline, CDR1 is LGHDT and CDR2 is YNNKEL (reference sequence). The CDR3 contains 13 residues.